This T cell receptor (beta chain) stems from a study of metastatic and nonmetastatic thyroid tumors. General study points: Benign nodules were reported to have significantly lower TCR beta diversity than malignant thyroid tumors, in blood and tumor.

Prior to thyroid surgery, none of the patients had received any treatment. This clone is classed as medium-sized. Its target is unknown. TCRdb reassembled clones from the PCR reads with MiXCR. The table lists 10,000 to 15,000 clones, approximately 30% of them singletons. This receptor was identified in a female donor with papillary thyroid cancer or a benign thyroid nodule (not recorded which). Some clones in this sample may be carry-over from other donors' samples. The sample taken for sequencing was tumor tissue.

DNA of the CDR3: TGTGCCACCAGTGACCGCGGACTAGCGGGAGGGAATACGCAGTATTTT. It yields the protein CATSDRGLAGGNTQYF. J is TRBJ2-3 and V is TRBV24-1, with 15 bases identical to TRBD2. The CDR3 spans 16 residues. The trim removed 4 bases at V and 7 bases at J, leaving 5 bases unmatched. Germline lookup yields CDR1 KGHDR and CDR2 SFDVKD.